One sample yielded the 31 T cell receptor beta chains listed below, sequenced in a study of blood T cell repertoires in COVID-19. The method was immunoSEQ multiplex PCR; TCRdb's version includes in-frame clones alone and lacks a portion of them. The table records under 250,000 clones, about 86% of them present only once. Sequenced input: peripheral blood. The receptor source for this set is a man between 50 and 59 years old with active or convalescent COVID-19.

This chain links TRBV2 with TRBJ2-2, with 11 nucleotides matching TRBD2. The CDR3 sequence is 16 residues long. V lost 4 bases to trimming and J lost 5 bases; unmatched junction nucleotides: 6. Germline values: CDR1 SNHLY, CDR2 FYNNEI. Here the CDR3 DNA reads TGTGCCAGCAGTGGGGTAGCGGGAGGGCCAACCGGGGAGCTGTTTTTT. The encoded protein is CASSGVAGGPTGELFF.

In its sample, this clone was seen once. V gene TRBV7-2 combines with J gene TRBJ2-6; D is ambiguous. The CDR3 length is 16 residues. The V end was cut by 0 bases, the J end by 1 base, with 7 bases between. Germline values: CDR1 SGHTA, CDR2 FQGNSA. Here the CDR3 DNA reads TGTGCCAGCAGCTTAGCGCACAAATCTGGGGCCAACGTCCTGACTTTC. Its protein is CASSLAHKSGANVLTF.

This chain uses TRBV6-5 with TRBJ1-1; D call uncertain. The ends were cut back, 8 bases at V and 1 base at J, with 8 bases in the middle. The germline CDR1 and CDR2 sequences are MNHEY and SVGAGI. The length of the CDR3 is 12 residues. CDR3 protein: CASLQTNTEAFF. The CDR3 DNA follows: TGTGCCAGCTTACAGACGAACACTGAAGCTTTCTTT.

This sequence joins TRBV30 and TRBJ2-7, with D maybe TRBD2 (6 bases). The V gene's germline CDR1 is GTSNPN and CDR2 SVGIG (reference sequence). The CDR3 spans 15 residues. V lost 0 bases and J 0 bases, leaving 12 bases between the germline ends. Here the CDR3 DNA reads TGTGCCTGGAGTGTACAGATCGGGAGCTCCTACGAGCAGTACTTC. This encodes CAWSVQIGSSYEQYF.

The CDR3 coding sequence is TGTGCCAGCAGCAAAAACAGGGCTAACTATGGCTACACCTTC. It specifies CASSKNRANYGYTF. This rearrangement joins TRBV21-1 to TRBJ1-2; TRBD1 is the table's D call and was not checked against the DNA. TRBV21-1 is recorded as a pseudogene. The length of the CDR3 is 14 residues.

This clone is a singleton in its sample. This sequence joins TRBV3-1 (or the pseudogene TRBV3-2) and TRBJ1-2; a weak D match, TRBD1 (6 bases). Trimming shortened V by 0 bases and J by 2 bases, and 7 bases separated the two germline ends. From germline, CDR1 is LGHDT and CDR2 YNNKEL (reference sequence). CDR3 length equals 14 residues. CDR3 sequence (DNA): TGTGCCAGCAGCCAAGATCAGGGGAACTATGGCTACACCTTC. Residues: CASSQDQGNYGYTF.

This chain uses TRBV2 with TRBJ1-1; 8 nucleotides align to TRBD1. This CDR3 spans 14 amino acids. The germline V gene encodes CDR1 SNHLY and CDR2 FYNNEI. Germline trimming cut 4 bases from V and 7 bases from J; bases unmatched to any gene: 8. Here the CDR3 reads CASSGRAGGFEAFF. CDR3 sequence (DNA): TGTGCCAGCAGTGGGAGGGCAGGGGGCTTTGAAGCTTTCTTT.

The chain recombines TRBV5-1 with TRBJ1-1; 11 bases map to TRBD1. The CDR3 extends over 14 amino acids. Per the germline V gene, CDR1 is SGHRS and CDR2 is YFSETQ. With 4 bases clipped from V and 6 bases from J, the junction kept 5 bases outside the gene matches. The CDR3 nucleotides read TGCGCCAGCAGCGGGGGACAGGGGGTCTCTGAAGCTTTCTTT. This codes for CASSGGQGVSEAFF.

The chain employs TRBV5-4 and TRBJ1-3; TRBD1 matches at 7 bases. The CDR3 has 17 amino acids. The V segment lost 4 bases and the J segment 0 bases; nucleotides outside the gene matches: 10. Germline V CDR1 and CDR2: SGHNT, YYREEE (reference sequence). The CDR3 spells CASSPRQGESSGNTIYF. CDR3 sequence (DNA): TGTGCCAGCAGCCCGAGACAGGGAGAGAGCTCTGGAAACACCATATATTTT. The entire variable domain, with the rest obtained from reference TRBV5-4 and TRBJ1-3, is as follows: ETGVTQSPTHLIKTRGQQVTLRCSSQSGHNTVSWYQQALGQGPQFIFQYYREEENGRGNFPPRFSGLQFPNYSSELNVNALELDDSALYLCASSPRQGESSGNTIYFGEGSWLTVV.

The rearrangement joins TRBV18 to TRBJ1-2, with 7 bases aligning to TRBD1. CDR1 is KGHSH, CDR2 LQKENI, per germline. This CDR3 contains 13 residues. V shed 4 bases, J shed 3 bases, and the junction held 2 bases outside the gene matches. The CDR3 DNA is TGTGCCAGCTCACGTGACAGGGACTATGGCTACACCTTC. The encoded protein is CASSRDRDYGYTF.

Only one count was recorded for this clone. The chain couples TRBV6-2 or TRBV6-3 to TRBJ2-2; 15 bases fit TRBD2. This CDR3 comprises 18 residues. The ends lost 4 bases at V and 3 bases at J; junction bases unmatched: 6. Germline V CDR1 and CDR2: MNHEY, SVGEGT. Here the CDR3 reads CASSLPGLAGGDTGELFF. The DNA for the CDR3 is TGTGCCAGCAGTTTACCGGGACTAGCGGGAGGTGACACCGGGGAGCTGTTTTTT.

The rearrangement uses TRBV19 and TRBJ2-1, with a tentative D call TRBD2 (6 bases). Deletions cut 7 bases from V and 3 bases from J, with 13 bases between. This CDR3 has 14 amino acids. Germline V lookup: CDR1 LNHDA, CDR2 SQIVND (reference sequence). The CDR3 reads CASTKRRDYNEQFF. CDR3 nucleotide sequence: TGTGCCAGTACCAAGAGGCGGGACTACAATGAGCAGTTCTTC.

CDR3 in amino acids: CASRQGVHNSPLHF. The CDR3 nucleotides read TGTGCCAGCAGGCAGGGGGTCCATAATTCACCCCTCCACTTT. The V gene is TRBV6-5, the J gene TRBJ1-6, with TRBD1 identical over 7 bases. Germline loops: CDR1 MNHEY, CDR2 SVGAGI. J lost 5 bases, V lost 6 bases, and 4 bases had no gene match. This CDR3 region has 14 residues.

On this clone itself: The germline gene is not matched at one end of the junction; a read error may be the cause. The chain joins TRBV15 to TRBJ2-7, with 9 bases lining up with TRBD1. In germline, CDR1 is LNHNV, CDR2 YYDKDF (reference sequence). The CDR3 covers 15 residues. The CDR3 sequence: CATSRGGQGSYEQYF. The CDR3 DNA reads TGTGCCACCAGTAGAGGGGGACAGGGATCCTACGAGCAGTACTTC.

The chain employs TRBV7-2 and TRBJ2-7; 7 positions match TRBD1. In germline, CDR1 is SGHTA, CDR2 FQGNSA. After removal of 1 base from V and 4 bases from J, the junction contained 10 bases not matched to a gene. This CDR3 has 16 residues. CDR3 in amino acids: CASSLGTGVKGYEQYF. In DNA form, the CDR3 reads TGTGCCAGCAGCTTAGGAACAGGGGTAAAGGGGTACGAGCAGTACTTC.

The rearrangement uses TRBV7-3 and TRBJ1-6; 7 bases fit TRBD1. The length of the CDR3 is 13 residues. Germline V gene sequence: CDR1 SGHTA, CDR2 FQGTGA. Losses at the gene ends were 2 bases for V and 10 bases for J; bases not matched to a gene: 2. The CDR3 region is CASSLQDRSPLHF. CDR3 in DNA: TGTGCCAGCAGCTTACAGGACAGGTCACCCCTCCACTTT.

This clone appeared many times. The chain recombines TRBV7-2 with TRBJ2-3; TRBD2 agrees at 7 bases. V lost 8 bases to trimming and J lost 2 bases; unmatched junction nucleotides: 10. Germline-derived CDR1 and CDR2 are SGHTA and FQGNSA. This CDR3 is 15 amino acids long. CDR3 loop: CASDPAGPPTDTQYF. The CDR3 DNA sequence: TGTGCCAGCGACCCAGCGGGGCCCCCCACAGATACGCAGTATTTT.

This sequence joins TRBV19 and TRBJ2-5; D call uncertain. V was trimmed by 4 bases and J by 1 base, leaving 19 bases between them. This CDR3 has 17 residues. Germline lookup yields CDR1 LNHDA and CDR2 SQIVND (reference sequence). CDR3 DNA sequence: TGTGCCAGTAGTAAATACAGCACAAACAGAATCCAAGAGACCCAGTACTTC. Translated, it gives CASSKYSTNRIQETQYF.

The rearrangement links TRBV19 to TRBJ2-6; D might be TRBD2 (5 bases). The CDR3 length is 16 residues. V was clipped by 5 bases and J by 2 bases, with 13 bases between them. The germline gives CDR1 LNHDA, CDR2 SQIVND (reference sequence). The CDR3 DNA follows: TGTGCCAGTAGTTCTCAGGACTTGCCTGGGGCCAACGTCCTGACTTTC. It is translated as CASSSQDLPGANVLTF.

This clone has a handful of counts. The genes are TRBV7-2 and TRBJ1-6, with D possibly being TRBD1 (6 bases). This CDR3 spans 16 amino acids. Trimming left V 5 bases short and J 7 bases short, with 18 bases between. The germline gives CDR1 SGHTA, CDR2 FQGNSA. CDR3 bases: TGTGCCAGCAGCCCCGACTACCGGGACATAAATTCACCCCTCCACTTT. As protein: CASSPDYRDINSPLHF.

This chain links TRBV11-2 with TRBJ2-3; D gene ambiguous. V was shortened by 0 bases and J by 2 bases, with 9 bases between the two germline ends. The germline gives CDR1 SGHAT, CDR2 FQNNGV. The CDR3 loop spans 15 amino acids. The CDR3 loop is CASSLDKTHTDTQYF. CDR3 DNA sequence: TGTGCCAGCAGCTTAGATAAGACTCACACAGATACGCAGTATTTT.

This chain connects TRBV30 to TRBJ1-1, with 10 bases identical to TRBD1. The CDR3 contains 16 residues. V was clipped by 4 bases and J by 0 bases; unmatched bases: 8. Looked up from germline, CDR1 is GTSNPN and CDR2 is SVGIG (reference sequence). The DNA of the CDR3 is TGTGCCTGGATCCCGGGACAGGGGCTCCTGAACACTGAAGCTTTCTTT. This sequence encodes CAWIPGQGLLNTEAFF.

The gene calls are TRBV4-2 and TRBJ1-2; TRBD1 aligns across 9 bases. V was pared by 0 bases and J by 4 bases, with 6 bases of the junction left unmatched. CDR3 length: 16 amino acids. Germline assignment: CDR1 LGHNA and CDR2 YNFKEQ. The CDR3 DNA reads TGTGCCAGCAGCCAAGAGGTTACAGGGGGCATCTATGGCTACACCTTC. It codes for CASSQEVTGGIYGYTF.

The V call is TRBV5-1, the J call TRBJ1-2; D is perhaps TRBD1 (6 bases). Trimming shortened V by 0 bases and J by 6 bases, and 12 bases separated the two germline ends. The CDR3 is 14 residues long. Germline V gene lookup returns CDR1 SGHRS and CDR2 YFSETQ. The CDR3 nucleotides read TGCGCCAGCAGCTTGGAAGCAGGGGTAAATGGCTACACCTTC. Translated: CASSLEAGVNGYTF. Full variable domain (remainder filled in from reference TRBV5-1 and TRBJ1-2): KAGVTQTPRYLIKTRGQQVTLSCSPISGHRSVSWYQQTPGQGLQFLFEYFSETQRNKGNFPGRFSGRQFSNSRSEMNVSTLELGDSALYLCASSLEAGVNGYTFGSGTRLTVV.

This chain connects TRBV19 to TRBJ2-7; 8 nucleotides align to TRBD2. The ends lost 6 bases at V and 6 bases at J; junction bases unmatched: 10. This CDR3 spans 14 amino acids. The germline gives CDR1 LNHDA, CDR2 SQIVND (reference sequence). The CDR3 spells CASSIGGRFSEQYF. In DNA, the CDR3 is TGTGCCAGTAGCATCGGCGGGAGGTTTAGCGAGCAGTACTTC.

The V and J genes are TRBV2 and TRBJ1-5; TRBD1 might be the D (5 bases). Trimming shortened V by 8 bases and J by 2 bases, and 19 bases separated the two germline ends. This CDR3 comprises 16 residues. CDR1 and CDR2 (germline): SNHLY, FYNNEI. CDR3 DNA sequence: TGTGCCAGCTCAGGCGGCTTGGGGCTGGGCAATCAGCCCCAGCATTTT. It is translated as CASSGGLGLGNQPQHF.

CDR3 nucleotides: TGTGCCAGCAGCATCCGGACAGGGTCCGAGCAGTACTTC. Its protein product is CASSIRTGSEQYF. The chain couples TRBV13 to TRBJ2-7, with TRBD1 identical over 8 bases. Germline V CDR1 and CDR2: PRHDT, FYEKMQ (reference sequence). The ends lost 5 bases at V and 6 bases at J; junction bases unmatched: 6. The CDR3 has 13 amino acids.

In nucleotides, the CDR3 is TGTGCCAGCAGCCAAGACCCGGTCGCTGGGGCCAACGTCCTGACTTTC. It yields the protein CASSQDPVAGANVLTF. This chain uses TRBV3-1 (or the pseudogene TRBV3-2) with TRBJ2-6; D is unclear. The CDR3 has 16 amino acids. CDR1 is LGHDT, CDR2 YNNKEL, per germline (reference sequence). The V end was cut by 0 bases, the J end by 2 bases, with 8 bases between.

The rearrangement uses TRBV5-4 and TRBJ2-3; 8 bases map to TRBD2. CDR3 size: 14 residues. Germline-derived CDR1 and CDR2 are SGHNT and YYREEE (reference sequence). Losses at the gene ends were 4 bases for V and 3 bases for J; bases not matched to a gene: 4. CDR3 loop: CASSEGLATDTQYF. CDR3 nucleotides: TGTGCCAGCAGCGAAGGACTAGCAACAGATACGCAGTATTTT.

The chain joins TRBV7-6 to TRBJ2-5, with 9 bases matching TRBD2. Germline CDR1 reads SGHVS; CDR2 reads FNYEAQ. V trimming: 1 base; J trimming: 5 bases; junction bases outside the gene matches: 11. The CDR3 is 17 residues long. The CDR3: CASSLESKLAGVETQYF. As DNA, the CDR3 is TGTGCCAGCAGCTTAGAATCGAAACTAGCGGGTGTCGAGACCCAGTACTTC.

CDR3 sequence reads: CASSPGQGTGELFF. CDR3 bases: TGTGCCAGCAGTCCCGGACAGGGGACCGGGGAGCTGTTTTTT. V usage is TRBV6-2 or TRBV6-3 and J usage is TRBJ2-2; 9 bases map to TRBD1. Per germline, CDR1 MNHEY and CDR2 SVGEGT. Unmatched junction bases numbered 3, after V lost 5 bases and J lost 5 bases. The CDR3 is made up of 14 amino acids.